In this sample, the clone carrying this TCR beta chain turned up once. Assay used: immunoSEQ multiplex PCR; TCRdb lists only in-frame clones, some missing. The sample has over 150,000 clones; 85% to 95% are singletons. This sample stems from a study of control samples from healthy donors and cancer patients. The CDR3 is 17 residues long. Per the germline V gene, CDR1 is LNHDA and CDR2 is SQIVND (reference sequence). With V trimmed by 4 bases and J by 2 bases, 5 bases remained unmatched. The material sequenced was blood. The chain uses TRBV19 and TRBJ2-6, with 10 nucleotides matching TRBD1. The TCR comes from a young man in good health. The CDR3 spells CASSRYGQGAGANVLTF. Here the CDR3 DNA reads TGTGCCAGTAGTAGATACGGACAGGGGGCTGGGGCCAACGTCCTGACTTTC.